This T cell receptor beta chain originates from a study of CD8+ T cells in alopecia areata (dated by TCRdb to 2016 to 2019). For the wider study: Skin from C3H/HeJ donors with spontaneous alopecia (roughly 6-13 months old) was grafted onto female C3H/HeJ recipients that were roughly 6-11 weeks old. In humans, TCRbeta sequencing was performed on scalp tissue and on sorted CD4+ and CD8+ peripheral blood T cells from healthy controls and from patients with patchy or totalis/universalis alopecia areata. TCRbeta CDR3 regions were amplified by immunoSEQ multiplex PCR with 35 Vbeta forward and 13 Jbeta reverse primers. Scalp clonality was compared among normal scalp (n=4), patchy alopecia areata scalp (n=8), and alopecia totalis/universalis scalp (n=8). To study T cell clonal expansion in alopecia areata, the researchers applied high-throughput TCRbeta sequencing to both the C3H/HeJ mouse model and human patients. The RNA source kit depended on sample type: the PAXgene miRNA kit for fixed scalp, the miRNeasy kit for PBMCs, and the RNeasy kit for mouse skin. The paper as a whole reports these results and caveats: Compared with normal scalp, lesional scalp, particularly in alopecia totalis/universalis, had higher clonality and more expanded CD8+ clones, which suggests antigenic drive. Shared TCR sequences between patients were less evident than in mice, which may be partly attributable to HLA diversity in the patient population. Resident alphabeta T cells in normal human skin are also sequenced, complicating scalp TCR repertoire analysis, unlike mouse skin dominated by gammadelta T cells.

The receptor library was made with the immunoSEQ multiplex PCR assay. To provide template for TCR sequencing, every sample had RNA extracted and reverse transcribed into cDNA. SuperScript III was used to make first-strand cDNA, primed with a 2:1 mix of oligo-dT and random hexamers. Amplification bias was assessed with a synthetic immune receptor repertoire, and residual bias was removed computationally. Libraries were sequenced on Illumina HiSeq with 60 bp reads covering the CDR3, read from J toward V. In the source study's methods: Raw reads were preprocessed to remove errors, and CDR3 was defined according to IMGT conventions as the region from the conserved cysteine to phenylalanine. To get clonality, Shannon entropy was normalized by log2 of the number of productive unique TCRs and the result was subtracted from 1. CD4 or CD8 identity of scalp clones was inferred by cross-referencing scalp TCRbeta sequences with sorted blood CD4 and CD8 repertoires. TCRdb retrieved this table from immuneACCESS and kept in-frame rearrangements only. Not all clones are present; in checked studies, unresolved V genes account for under half, and no reason is known for the remainder. Clone size and V and J calls were adopted from that table, with D and trimming inferred from the DNA. The table records 270,000 or so clones for this sample, and not one of them appears only once. The ten largest clones add up to 1.2% of the sample.

This clone was counted only a few times. Its target antigen remains unknown. Note that gene names and germline sequences for this receptor are mouse ones. Read coverage stops 4 residues before the CDR3 terminus; the germline J gene supplies the remainder. Cells from pooled mouse cutaneous lymph nodes were stained for CD4, CD8alpha, NKG2D, NKG2ACE and other markers and then sorted on a BD Influx. From its cysteine to its phenylalanine, the CDR3 spans 14 amino acids. The 30 bases shown cover part of the CDR3, and their frame starts at base 1. The germline V gene (reference sequence) specifies LGHNA as CDR1 and YNLKQL as CDR2.

The source of this sequence is a C3H/HeJ mouse with alopecia areata. The strain carries MHC haplotype H2-k. The sample was CD4+ T cells sorted from a lymph node. The rearranged segments are TRBV5 and TRBJ2-5; a tentative D call is TRBD1 (6 bases match). CDR3 bases read: TGTGCCAGCAGCCAAGATAGACAGGAAGAC. This gives the protein CASSQDRQED. The full CDR3 protein is CASSQDRQEDTQYF.